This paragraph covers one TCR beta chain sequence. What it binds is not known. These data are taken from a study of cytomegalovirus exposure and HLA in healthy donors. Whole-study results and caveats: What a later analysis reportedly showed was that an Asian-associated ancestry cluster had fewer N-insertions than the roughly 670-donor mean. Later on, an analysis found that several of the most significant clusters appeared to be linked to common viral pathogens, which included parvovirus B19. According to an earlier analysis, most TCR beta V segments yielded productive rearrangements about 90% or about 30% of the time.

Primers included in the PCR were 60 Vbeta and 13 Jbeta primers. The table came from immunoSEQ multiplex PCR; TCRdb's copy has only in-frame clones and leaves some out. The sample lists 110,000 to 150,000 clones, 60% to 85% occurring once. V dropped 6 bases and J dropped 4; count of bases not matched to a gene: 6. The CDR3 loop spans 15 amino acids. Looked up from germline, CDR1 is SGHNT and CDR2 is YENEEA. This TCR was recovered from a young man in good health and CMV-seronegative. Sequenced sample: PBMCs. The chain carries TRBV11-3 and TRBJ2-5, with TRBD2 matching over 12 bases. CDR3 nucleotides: TGTGCCAGCAGGGGGCTAGCGGGGGGGCTAGAGACCCAGTACTTC. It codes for CASRGLAGGLETQYF.